These 31 T cell receptor beta chains originate from one sample sequenced in a study of technical replicates of blood from four donors. The assay was immunoSEQ multiplex PCR, and TCRdb's table has in-frame clones only and misses some. Of around 57,000 clones listed, about 97% were seen once; the top ten hold 0.19%. Input material: T cells isolated from PBMCs. Receptors originate from a human donor in good health.

The chain combines TRBV7-9 with TRBJ1-2, with TRBD1 matching 11 bases. The V segment lost 5 bases and the J segment 8 bases; nucleotides outside the gene matches: 10. CDR1 and CDR2 from the germline V gene are SEHNR and FQNEAQ (reference sequence). CDR3 length: 15 amino acids. Here the CDR3 reads CASSIGQGARDGYTF. CDR3 bases: TGTGCCAGCAGCATTGGACAGGGGGCGCGGGACGGCTACACCTTC.

This chain joins TRBV5-1 and TRBJ2-6, with 7 bases lining up with TRBD1. The germline CDR1 and CDR2 sequences are SGHRS and YFSETQ. Unmatched junction bases numbered 6, after V lost 5 bases and J lost 1 base. CDR3 size: 16 residues. The CDR3 loop is CASRTQGSSGANVLTF. The DNA for the CDR3 is TGCGCCAGCAGAACACAGGGGAGTTCTGGGGCCAACGTCCTGACTTTC.

The CDR3 DNA sequence: TGTGCCAGCCTACTAAACTCAGGGAACGAGCAGTACTTC. The encoded protein is CASLLNSGNEQYF. V and J are TRBV11-2 and TRBJ2-7, with D possibly being TRBD1 (5 bases). Germline V gene lookup returns CDR1 SGHAT and CDR2 FQNNGV. The CDR3 extends over 13 amino acids. V was pared by 8 bases and J by 5 bases, with 16 bases between.

The chain is built from TRBV6-6 and TRBJ1-6, with TRBD1 as a possible D gene (6 bases). Germline values: CDR1 MNHNY, CDR2 SVGAGI (reference sequence). Trimming left V 6 bases short and J 10 bases short, with 19 bases between. The CDR3 covers 15 residues. The CDR3 nucleotides read TGTGCCAGCAGGACAGACCGGGACATGAGATCACCCCTCCACTTT. It translates to CASRTDRDMRSPLHF.

This chain joins TRBV9 and TRBJ2-1; TRBD2 is a possible D gene (6 bases). The CDR3 is 16 residues long. Trimming took off 4 bases at V and 10 bases at J, with 24 bases between the two ends. Germline V gives CDR1 SGDLS, CDR2 YYNGEE. This CDR3 reads CASSPHGRGGGVEQFF. DNA for the CDR3: TGTGCCAGCAGCCCCCACGGCCGAGGAGGCGGGGTGGAGCAGTTCTTC.

The chain combines TRBV5-6 with TRBJ2-4; no clear D. Between the trimmed V and J ends, which lost 1 base and 0 bases, there was a span of 11 bases. CDR1 and CDR2 from the germline V gene are SGHDT and YYEEEE. This CDR3 has 16 residues. The CDR3 DNA reads TGTGCCAGCAGCTTGCGAGCCGCCCTAGCCAAAAACATTCAGTACTTC. The encoded protein is CASSLRAALAKNIQYF.

The rearrangement joins TRBV11-2 to TRBJ2-7; the match to TRBD1 covers 9 bases. The V segment lost 5 bases and the J segment 5 bases; nucleotides outside the gene matches: 10. The germline V gene has CDR1 SGHAT and CDR2 FQNNGV. This CDR3 spans 15 amino acids. In DNA form, the CDR3 reads TGTGCCAGCAGCACTAGTCCGGGACAGGGCCACGAGCAGTACTTC. Amino acid sequence: CASSTSPGQGHEQYF.

This rearrangement joins TRBV27 to TRBJ2-2; 13 bases fit TRBD2. Germline V CDR1 and CDR2: MNHEY, SMNVEV (reference sequence). This CDR3 is 17 amino acids long. V gave up 5 bases and J gave up 4 bases; unmatched junction bases: 7. The CDR3 bases are TGTGCCAGCAGTCCCGGACTAGCGGGAGTCATCACCGGGGAGCTGTTTTTT. Its translation: CASSPGLAGVITGELFF.

The chain combines TRBV20-1 with TRBJ1-1; D is perhaps TRBD1 (6 bases). V gave up 0 bases and J gave up 10 bases, with 9 bases separating them. CDR1 DFQATT and CDR2 SNEGSKA come from the germline V gene (reference sequence). The CDR3 has 11 residues. CDR3 bases: TGCAGTGCTAGAGATGCGACAGGAGCTTTCTTT. It encodes CSARDATGAFF.

The V call is TRBV7-2, the J call TRBJ2-3; TRBD2 matches 10 bases. Per germline, CDR1 SGHTA and CDR2 FQGNSA. J was trimmed by 2 bases and V by 2 bases; bases with no gene match: 10. The CDR3 sequence is 18 residues long. The CDR3 here is CASSLRASGGRITDTQYF. The CDR3 DNA sequence: TGTGCCAGCAGCTTAAGAGCTAGCGGGGGCCGAATCACAGATACGCAGTATTTT.

J is TRBJ2-7 and V is TRBV7-8; D remains unclear. The CDR3 runs to 13 residues. From germline, CDR1 is SGHVS and CDR2 FQNEAQ. The V gene lost 1 base and the J gene lost 3 bases, with 7 bases spanning the gap. DNA of the CDR3: TGTGCCAGCAGCTTAGTCATCGGCTACGAGCAGTACTTC. This encodes CASSLVIGYEQYF.

This sequence joins TRBV11-2 and TRBJ2-7; 8 nucleotides line up with TRBD1. J gave up 2 bases and V 4 bases, and 7 bases lay outside the gene matches. Germline CDR1 is SGHAT and CDR2 is FQNNGV. The CDR3 is 15 amino acids. The CDR3 DNA reads as TGTGCCAGCAGCTCGATGGGACAGGCGACCTACGAGCAGTACTTC. Encoded protein: CASSSMGQATYEQYF.

The chain combines TRBV27 with TRBJ1-4; 9 bases fit TRBD1. The CDR3 sequence is 15 residues long. Germline assignment: CDR1 MNHEY and CDR2 SMNVEV (reference sequence). Trimming removed 3 bases from V and 8 bases from J; junction bases left unmatched: 7. Here the CDR3 DNA reads TGTGCCAGCAGTTTGGGACAGGGTTGGGGCGAAAAACTGTTTTTT. Protein sequence: CASSLGQGWGEKLFF.

The CDR3 sequence: CASSQQHEQYF. CDR3 DNA sequence: TGCGCCAGCAGTCAACAACACGAGCAGTACTTC. V and J are TRBV5-1 and TRBJ2-7; D gene uncertain. The CDR3 spans 11 residues. V lost 5 bases and J lost 5, with 8 bases in between. Germline values: CDR1 SGHRS, CDR2 YFSETQ.

The V and J genes are TRBV19 and TRBJ1-2, with TRBD1 identical over 8 bases. Unmatched junction bases numbered 15, after V lost 6 bases and J lost 6 bases. Germline assignment: CDR1 LNHDA and CDR2 SQIVND (reference sequence). The CDR3 has 16 amino acids. CDR3 in DNA: TGTGCCAGTAGGCCTTATCGGACAGGGTCGGATGATGGCTACACCTTC. Residues: CASRPYRTGSDDGYTF.

This chain joins TRBV6-5 and TRBJ2-7; D is unclear. Per germline, CDR1 MNHEY and CDR2 SVGAGI. V was shortened by 0 bases and J by 4 bases, with 10 bases between the two germline ends. CDR3 size: 14 residues. CDR3 amino acids: CASSYSGAFYEQYF. The CDR3 coding sequence is TGTGCCAGCAGTTACTCCGGAGCCTTTTACGAGCAGTACTTC.

This clone was seen a few times. V and J are TRBV19 and TRBJ1-2; no definite D call. The germline V gene has CDR1 LNHDA and CDR2 SQIVND (reference sequence). V gave up 0 bases and J gave up 4 bases, with 6 bases separating them. The CDR3 is 13 residues long. CDR3 nucleotides: TGTGCCAGTAGTATAGAGGCCAGCTATGGCTACACCTTC. Its protein product is CASSIEASYGYTF.

This rearrangement joins TRBV27 to TRBJ2-2; a possible D gene is TRBD2 (5 bases). The CDR3 length is 13 residues. Germline V lookup: CDR1 MNHEY, CDR2 SMNVEV (reference sequence). V was cut by 2 bases and J by 6 bases, with 7 bases left in between. The CDR3 sequence: CASSLRDPGELFF. The CDR3 region has the DNA TGTGCCAGCAGTTTACGGGATCCCGGGGAGCTGTTTTTT.

The chain combines TRBV2 with TRBJ1-6, with D unresolved. The germline gives CDR1 SNHLY, CDR2 FYNNEI. The CDR3 covers 14 residues. Trimming shortened V by 7 bases and J by 9 bases, and 16 bases separated the two germline ends. The CDR3 region is CASTRGGLSSPLHF. CDR3 DNA: TGTGCCAGCACCCGAGGAGGGCTCAGTTCACCCCTCCACTTT. The whole variable domain, remainder taken from reference TRBV2 and TRBJ1-6, is EPEVTQTPSHQVTQMGQEVILRCVPISNHLYFYWYRQILGQKVEFLVSFYNNEISEKSEIFDDQFSVERPDGSNFTLKIRSTKLEDSAMYFCASTRGGLSSPLHFGNGTRLTVT.

The chain employs TRBV10-1 and TRBJ2-1, with 15 bases matching TRBD2. The J segment lost 7 bases and the V segment lost 10 bases, leaving 2 bases of the junction unmatched. Germline V lookup: CDR1 WNHNN, CDR2 SYGVQD (reference sequence). The CDR3 contains 13 residues. CDR3 nucleotides: TGCGCCACCGGACTAGCGGGGGGGAATGAGCAGTTCTTC. Protein sequence: CATGLAGGNEQFF.

The CDR3 DNA reads as TGTGCCAGCTCCCAAGGGGGATTGGGCACTGAAGCTTTCTTT. As protein: CASSQGGLGTEAFF. V and J are TRBV7-9 and TRBJ1-1, with TRBD1 as a possible D gene (6 bases). V gave up 8 bases and J gave up 4 bases, with 17 bases separating them. Germline V gives CDR1 SEHNR, CDR2 FQNEAQ (reference sequence). The CDR3 consists of 14 residues.

The chain carries TRBV7-6 and TRBJ2-7; the match to TRBD1 covers 10 bases. Unmatched junction bases numbered 5, after V lost 4 bases and J lost 2 bases. The CDR3 consists of 15 residues. Germline V gives CDR1 SGHVS, CDR2 FNYEAQ. CDR3 residues: CASSSGQGSTYEQYF. The CDR3, as DNA: TGTGCCAGCAGCTCGGGACAGGGGAGTACCTACGAGCAGTACTTC.

This clone was picked up one time. The rearrangement uses TRBV4-1 and TRBJ2-7; 7 bases line up with TRBD1. The CDR3 consists of 18 residues. V shed 0 bases, J shed 3 bases, and the junction held 14 bases outside the gene matches. The V gene's germline CDR1 is MGHRA and CDR2 YSYEKL. As DNA, the CDR3 is TGCGCCAGCAGCCAAGATTCCCCTGGGGACAGCATTCTCTACGAGCAGTACTTC. This sequence encodes CASSQDSPGDSILYEQYF.

The chain is built from TRBV10-3 and TRBJ2-7; D is uncertain. Trimming pared 3 bases from V and 4 bases from J, leaving 4 bases between. This CDR3 has 11 amino acids. Germline lookup yields CDR1 ENHRY and CDR2 SYGVKD. This chain's CDR3 is CAISEEYEQYF. The CDR3 DNA follows: TGTGCCATCAGTGAAGAGTACGAGCAGTACTTC.

The rearrangement links TRBV5-1 to TRBJ2-1, with D possibly matching TRBD1 (5 bases). This CDR3 region has 14 residues. Germline V gene lookup returns CDR1 SGHRS and CDR2 YFSETQ. V was pared by 0 bases and J by 8 bases, with 12 bases between. For the CDR3, the DNA is TGCGCCAGCAGCTTGGCCTTAGGGGTCGATGAGCAGTTCTTC. Protein product: CASSLALGVDEQFF.

The rearrangement links TRBV10-3 to TRBJ2-7; the D is unclear. The V gene's germline CDR1 is ENHRY and CDR2 SYGVKD. Between the trimmed V and J ends, which lost 0 bases and 3 bases, there was a span of 12 bases. The CDR3 is 15 residues long. CDR3 sequence reads: CAISESVMESYEQYF. CDR3 nucleotide sequence: TGTGCCATCAGTGAGTCAGTGATGGAGAGCTACGAGCAGTACTTC.

This chain joins TRBV4-1 and TRBJ2-7, with D tentatively TRBD1 (6 bases). The V gene's germline CDR1 is MGHRA and CDR2 YSYEKL. The CDR3 runs to 14 residues. Trimming removed 1 base at V and 6 bases at J, with 13 bases between. CDR3 bases: TGCGCCAGCAGCCAAGGAGGACAGTCAGCCGAGCAGTACTTC. Amino acid sequence: CASSQGGQSAEQYF.

The chain carries TRBV25-1 and TRBJ1-1; perhaps TRBD1 as D (6 bases). V was clipped by 3 bases and J by 11 bases, with 19 bases between them. CDR3 length: 14 residues. Germline V gene lookup returns CDR1 MGHDK and CDR2 SYGVNS. CDR3 in DNA: TGTGCCAGCAGTGAGAGGGACAATTGGAAAGGGGCTTTCTTT. Translating gives CASSERDNWKGAFF.

The rearrangement uses TRBV5-4 and TRBJ2-2; D is perhaps TRBD2 (5 bases). V lost 4 bases and J lost 1, with 8 bases in between. The CDR3 is 14 residues long. Germline CDR1 is SGHNT and CDR2 is YYREEE (reference sequence). The CDR3 DNA reads TGTGCCAGCAGCGCCGGAGGGAACACCGGGGAGCTGTTTTTT. Amino acid sequence: CASSAGGNTGELFF.

The J gene is TRBJ1-2, the V gene TRBV5-4; 7 bases agree with TRBD1. Germline trimming cut 3 bases from V and 6 bases from J; bases unmatched to any gene: 5. This CDR3 is 13 amino acids long. Germline-derived CDR1 and CDR2 are SGHNT and YYREEE (reference sequence). CDR3 nucleotides: TGTGCCAGCAGCTCGGGACAGTGGGATGGCTACACCTTC. Translating gives CASSSGQWDGYTF. Full variable domain (rest looked up from reference TRBV5-4 and TRBJ1-2): ETGVTQSPTHLIKTRGQQVTLRCSSQSGHNTVSWYQQALGQGPQFIFQYYREEENGRGNFPPRFSGLQFPNYSSELNVNALELDDSALYLCASSSGQWDGYTFGSGTRLTVV.

The chain recombines TRBV29-1 with TRBJ1-2; tentative D call: TRBD1 (5 bases). CDR1 and CDR2 from the germline V gene are SQVTM and ANQGSEA. The CDR3 totals 12 residues. Trimming cost V 4 bases and J 7 bases, with 13 bases left between them. CDR3 DNA: TGCAGCGTTGGGAAAGGGGAGGGTGGCTACACCTTC. Amino acid sequence: CSVGKGEGGYTF.